The clone carrying this TCR beta chain occurred a few times. Primers included in the PCR were 60 Vbeta and 13 Jbeta primers. Here immunoSEQ multiplex PCR was the method, and the copy in TCRdb shows in-frame clones only, minus some. This sample yields about 130,000 clones, of which about 10% are seen a single time; 4.5% to 5% belongs to the top ten. The sample is drawn from a study of cytomegalovirus exposure and HLA in healthy donors. Study details: Early on, a data release was issued that held some 85 million unique TCRs from HLA-typed donors.

The TCR was taken from a woman aged 18 to 35 in good health and CMV-seropositive. The specimen was PBMCs.

CDR3 protein: CASSEYVGQGRYEQYF. The CDR3 bases are TGTGCCAGCAGTGAATATGTGGGGCAGGGGCGCTACGAGCAGTACTTC. J is TRBJ2-7 and V is TRBV6-1; possible D gene TRBD1, 6 bases. Deletions cut 2 bases from V and 3 bases from J, with 17 bases between. The length of the CDR3 is 16 residues. In germline, CDR1 is MNHNS, CDR2 SASEGT.